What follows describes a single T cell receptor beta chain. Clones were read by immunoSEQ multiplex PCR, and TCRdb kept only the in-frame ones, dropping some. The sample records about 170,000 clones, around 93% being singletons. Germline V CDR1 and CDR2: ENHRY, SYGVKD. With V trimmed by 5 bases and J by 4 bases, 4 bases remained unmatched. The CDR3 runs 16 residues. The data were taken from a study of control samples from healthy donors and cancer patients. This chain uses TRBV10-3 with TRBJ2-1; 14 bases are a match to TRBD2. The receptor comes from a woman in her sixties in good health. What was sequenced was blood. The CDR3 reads CAISLGLAGVYNEQFF. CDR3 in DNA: TGTGCCATCAGTTTGGGACTAGCGGGGGTTTACAATGAGCAGTTCTTC.